These T cell receptor beta chains were read from a single sample in a study of response to subunit inactivated influenza vaccine. TCRdb independently ran MiXCR on the RT-PCR reads; one entry per CDR3 protein. The repertoire holds over 650,000 distinct CDR3 sequences, with roughly 20% as singletons. Here the sequenced sample was PBMCs from blood, taken more than 4 days after vaccination. These receptors all come from a man aged 50 to 59 who received an inactivated influenza vaccine. CDR3s include the opening cysteine and the closing phenylalanine or tryptophan. A D gene is named only where the DNA matches it firmly. The size entry is marked missing in some rows and otherwise reads once, few, many or a size class.

d_call j_call clone_size v_call cdr3_aa cdr3_nt
- TRBJ1-6 - TRBV28 CASRRHYSSYNSPLHF TGTGCCAGCAGGCGACATTATAGCTCCTATAATTCACCCCTCCACTTT
- TRBJ1-4 - TRBV5-5 CASSLDSEKLFF TGTGCCAGCAGCTTGGACAGCGAGAAACTGTTTTTT
TRBD1 TRBJ2-7 many TRBV12-3/TRBV12-4 CASTGTASYEQYF TGTGCCAGCACTGGGACAGCCTCCTACGAGCAGTACTTC
TRBD2 TRBJ2-7 - TRBV20-1 CSARVGTSGGNEQYF TGCAGTGCTAGAGTTGGGACTAGCGGGGGCAACGAGCAGTACTTC
- TRBJ1-1 few TRBV9 CASSVASGFGEAFF TGTGCCAGCAGCGTAGCTTCAGGCTTCGGTGAAGCTTTCTTT
- TRBJ1-1 - TRBV29-1 CSVQTDGNTEAFF TGCAGCGTTCAGACAGACGGGAACACTGAAGCTTTCTTT
TRBD2 TRBJ2-5 few TRBV29-1 CSVEREVGETQYF TGCAGCGTGGAGCGGGAGGTAGGAGAGACCCAGTACTTC
- TRBJ2-7 many TRBV6-1 CASGFPAEQYF TGTGCCAGCGGGTTCCCCGCCGAGCAGTACTTC
TRBD1 TRBJ2-1 - TRBV6-5 CASSYGGQGAFEQFF TGTGCCAGCAGTTACGGGGGACAGGGGGCCTTTGAGCAGTTCTTC
- TRBJ2-4 - TRBV7-2 CSSSLGRGRAKNIQYF TGTTCCAGCAGCTTAGGCCGGGGCAGAGCCAAAAACATTCAGTACTTC
TRBD2 TRBJ2-2 - TRBV4-2 CASSQVRPGGNTGELFF TGTGCCAGCAGCCAAGTCCGGCCGGGGGGTAACACCGGGGAGCTGTTTTTT
- TRBJ1-6 few TRBV7-9 CASSLGTRNSPLHF TGTGCCAGCAGCTTAGGGACACGAAATTCACCCCTCCACTTT
TRBD2 TRBJ2-5 - TRBV5-6 CASSFLAAYQETQYF TGTGCCAGCAGCTTCCTAGCGGCATACCAAGAGACCCAGTACTTC
TRBD2 TRBJ2-1 - TRBV29-1 CSVDGTSSYNEQFF TGCAGCGTTGATGGGACTAGCAGCTACAATGAGCAGTTCTTC
- TRBJ2-5 few TRBV20-1 CSARRQQETQYF TGCAGTGCTAGACGCCAGCAAGAGACCCAGTACTTC
TRBD2 TRBJ2-7 - TRBV7-9 CASSLAASGLYF TGTGCCAGCAGCTTAGCCGCTAGCGGGTTATACTTC
TRBD2 TRBJ2-7 - TRBV7-3 CASSWGLAGDANEQYF TGTGCCAGCAGCTGGGGACTAGCGGGAGACGCCAACGAGCAGTACTTC
- TRBJ1-3 many TRBV10-3 CAVETGNGNTIYF TGTGCCGTAGAAACTGGAAACGGAAACACCATATATTTT
- TRBJ2-5 few TRBV7-8 CATRYRVQETQYF TGTGCCACTCGCTACAGGGTCCAAGAGACCCAGTACTTC
- TRBJ2-5 - TRBV5-5 CASTRGAGGLETQYF TGTGCCAGCACCCGGGGGGCAGGGGGGCTGGAGACCCAGTACTTC
TRBD2 TRBJ2-1 few TRBV4-2 CASSQDFGLAGGLLNEQFF TGTGCCAGCAGCCAAGACTTCGGGCTAGCGGGGGGGCTGTTGAATGAGCAGTTCTTC
- TRBJ2-1 few TRBV5-5 CASTGQPVDNEQFF TGTGCCAGCACCGGACAGCCCGTGGACAATGAGCAGTTCTTC
- TRBJ2-1 many TRBV6-4 CASSDRGAYNEQFF TGTGCCAGCAGTGACAGGGGGGCCTACAATGAGCAGTTCTTC
- TRBJ1-1 few TRBV6-5 CASSLKAVNTEAFF TGTGCCAGCAGTTTAAAAGCGGTAAACACTGAAGCTTTCTTT
TRBD1 TRBJ2-7 many TRBV5-1 CASSLDPDRGSEQYF TGCGCCAGCAGCTTGGACCCAGACAGGGGAAGCGAGCAGTACTTC
TRBD1 TRBJ2-3 few TRBV5-5 CASTNENTGADTQYF TGTGCCAGCACAAACGAGAACACAGGGGCAGATACGCAGTATTTT
- TRBJ2-3 many TRBV6-6 CASSYRTDTQYF TGTGCCAGCAGCTACCGGACAGATACGCAGTATTTT
- TRBJ2-6 - TRBV25-1 CASSDSIGFSGANVLTF TGTGCCAGCAGTGACAGTATAGGGTTCTCTGGGGCCAACGTCCTGACTTTC
TRBD1 TRBJ2-7 - TRBV27 CASSMTGRLWEQYF TGTGCCAGCAGTATGACAGGGCGACTTTGGGAGCAGTACTTC
- TRBJ1-2 - TRBV6-2/TRBV6-3 CASSYPNGNYGYTF TGTGCCAGCAGTTATCCCAATGGTAACTATGGCTACACCTTC
TRBD2 TRBJ2-7 - TRBV20-1 CSAPGTTVAGDGSYEQYF TGCAGTGCGCCAGGGACCACGGTAGCGGGAGACGGGTCCTACGAGCAGTACTTC
TRBD1 TRBJ2-7 few TRBV5-1 CASSNRDRGRSEQYF TGCGCCAGCAGTAACCGGGACAGGGGACGGAGCGAGCAGTACTTC
- TRBJ2-1 few TRBV15 CATSWRRGANEQFF TGTGCCACCAGCTGGCGGCGTGGGGCGAATGAGCAGTTCTTC
- TRBJ1-5 - TRBV5-8 CASSLLGQGSQPQHF TGTGCCAGCAGCTTGTTGGGCCAGGGTTCCCAGCCCCAGCATTTT
- TRBJ1-6 many TRBV12-3/TRBV12-4 CASSQGTGQTLHF TGTGCCAGCAGTCAAGGGACGGGTCAAACCCTCCACTTT
TRBD1 TRBJ1-2 many TRBV28 CASRPGQLYGYTF TGTGCCAGCAGGCCGGGACAGCTATATGGCTACACCTTC
- TRBJ2-7 few TRBV6-5 CASSYSPSEQYF TGTGCCAGCAGTTACTCGCCAAGCGAGCAGTACTTC
- TRBJ2-3 - TRBV3-1 CASSQRGFFTDTQYF TGTGCCAGCAGCCAAAGGGGTTTCTTCACAGATACGCAGTATTTT
- TRBJ1-1 - TRBV7-3 CASSSSTVAEAFF TGTGCCAGCAGCTCCAGCACGGTCGCGGAAGCTTTCTTT
- TRBJ2-7 - TRBV20-1 CSARKTGYEQYF TGCAGTGCTAGAAAGACAGGCTACGAGCAGTACTTC
- TRBJ1-2 - TRBV7-2 CASSPRAVYGYTF TGTGCCAGCAGCCCCCGGGCCGTCTATGGCTACACCTTC
TRBD2 TRBJ2-1 - TRBV2 CASSAMSGSYEQFF TGTGCCAGCAGTGCCATGAGCGGGAGCTATGAGCAGTTCTTC
- TRBJ2-3 few TRBV20-1 CSARDRNGDTQYF TGCAGTGCTAGAGATCGAAACGGGGATACGCAGTATTTT
- TRBJ2-7 many TRBV20-1 CSANSYEQYF TGCAGTGCGAACAGCTACGAGCAGTACTTC
- TRBJ1-1 once TRBV20-1 CCARDSGRGRSNTEAFF TGCTGTGCTAGAGATAGCGGGCGAGGGAGATCGAACACTGAAGCTTTCTTT
TRBD2 TRBJ2-2 few TRBV12-3/TRBV12-4 CASSFAAAGGLTGELFF TGTGCCAGCAGTTTCGCGGCAGCGGGGGGCCTCACCGGGGAGCTGTTTTTT
TRBD2 TRBJ2-7 few TRBV11-1 CASSLERSSGATPTVYEQYF TGTGCCAGCAGCTTAGAACGGTCTAGCGGGGCAACTCCCACCGTCTACGAGCAGTACTTC
TRBD2 TRBJ2-7 - TRBV19 CASSIDKFWATGTSATNEQYF TGTGCCAGTAGTATAGATAAGTTTTGGGCCACCGGGACTAGCGCGACGAACGAGCAGTACTTC
TRBD1 TRBJ1-1 - TRBV11-2 CASSLGWTGDTEAFF TGTGCCAGCAGCTTAGGGTGGACAGGGGACACTGAAGCTTTCTTT
TRBD2 TRBJ2-7 few TRBV7-9 CASSLRGGSSYEQYF TGTGCCAGCAGCCTCCGGGGGGGGAGCTCCTACGAGCAGTACTTC
- TRBJ2-2 few TRBV3-1 CASSQAPNTGELFF TGTGCCAGCAGCCAAGCCCCGAACACCGGGGAGCTGTTTTTT
TRBD2 TRBJ2-7 - TRBV7-2 CASSYQASGSYEQYF TGTGCCAGCAGCTACCAGGCTAGCGGGTCCTACGAGCAGTACTTC
- TRBJ2-7 few TRBV29-1 CSVEEQGQPSYEQYF TGCAGCGTTGAAGAACAGGGTCAACCCTCCTACGAGCAGTACTTC
TRBD2 TRBJ2-1 few TRBV7-9 CASSLLSGGYNEQFF TGTGCCAGCAGCTTACTTAGCGGGGGTTACAATGAGCAGTTCTTC